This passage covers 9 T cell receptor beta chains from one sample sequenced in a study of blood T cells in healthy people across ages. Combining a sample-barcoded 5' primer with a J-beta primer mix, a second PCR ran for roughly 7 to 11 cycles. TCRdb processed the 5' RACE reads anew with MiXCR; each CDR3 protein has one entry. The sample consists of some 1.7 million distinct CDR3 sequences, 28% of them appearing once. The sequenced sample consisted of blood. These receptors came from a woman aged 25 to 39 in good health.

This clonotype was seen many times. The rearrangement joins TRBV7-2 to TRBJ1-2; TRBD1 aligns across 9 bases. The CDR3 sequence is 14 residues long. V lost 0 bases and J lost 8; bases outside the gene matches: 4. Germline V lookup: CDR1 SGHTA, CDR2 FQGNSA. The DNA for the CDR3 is TGTGCCAGCAGCTTAGCGCGGGGACAGGGAGGCTACACCTTC. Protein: CASSLARGQGGYTF.

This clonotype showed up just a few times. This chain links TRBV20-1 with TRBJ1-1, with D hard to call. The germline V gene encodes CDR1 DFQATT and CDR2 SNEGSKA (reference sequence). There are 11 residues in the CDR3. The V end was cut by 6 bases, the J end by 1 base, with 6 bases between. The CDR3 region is CSAAENTEAFF. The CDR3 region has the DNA TGCAGTGCGGCGGAGAACACTGAAGCTTTCTTT.

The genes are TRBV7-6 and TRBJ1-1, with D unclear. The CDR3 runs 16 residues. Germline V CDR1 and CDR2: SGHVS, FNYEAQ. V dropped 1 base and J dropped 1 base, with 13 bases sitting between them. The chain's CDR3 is CASSLGVPTWNTEAFF. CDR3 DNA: TGTGCCAGCAGCTTAGGTGTCCCTACCTGGAACACTGAAGCTTTCTTT.

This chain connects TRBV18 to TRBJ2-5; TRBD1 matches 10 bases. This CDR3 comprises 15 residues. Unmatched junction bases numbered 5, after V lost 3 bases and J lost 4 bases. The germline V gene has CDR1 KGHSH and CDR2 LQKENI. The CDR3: CASSPTGGLGETQYF. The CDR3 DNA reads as TGTGCCAGCTCACCGACAGGGGGCTTAGGAGAGACCCAGTACTTC.

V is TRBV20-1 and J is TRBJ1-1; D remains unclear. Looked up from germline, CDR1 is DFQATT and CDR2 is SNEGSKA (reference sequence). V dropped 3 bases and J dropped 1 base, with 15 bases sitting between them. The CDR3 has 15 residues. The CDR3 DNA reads TGCAGTGCTAGTAAGGCCCCGATCAGGAACACTGAAGCTTTCTTT. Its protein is CSASKAPIRNTEAFF.

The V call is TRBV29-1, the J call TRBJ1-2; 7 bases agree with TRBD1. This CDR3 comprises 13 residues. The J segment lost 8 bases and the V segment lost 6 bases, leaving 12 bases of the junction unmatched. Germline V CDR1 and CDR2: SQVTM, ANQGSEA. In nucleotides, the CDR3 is TGCAGCGTCCCCGGGCAGGGGGTAGGCGGCTACACCTTC. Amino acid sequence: CSVPGQGVGGYTF.

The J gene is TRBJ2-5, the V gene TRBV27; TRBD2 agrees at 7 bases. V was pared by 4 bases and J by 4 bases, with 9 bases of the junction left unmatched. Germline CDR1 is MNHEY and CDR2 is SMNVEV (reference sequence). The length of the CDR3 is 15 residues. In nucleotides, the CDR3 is TGTGCCAGCAGTTCTAGTGGGAGGGCCTCAGAGACCCAGTACTTC. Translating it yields CASSSSGRASETQYF.

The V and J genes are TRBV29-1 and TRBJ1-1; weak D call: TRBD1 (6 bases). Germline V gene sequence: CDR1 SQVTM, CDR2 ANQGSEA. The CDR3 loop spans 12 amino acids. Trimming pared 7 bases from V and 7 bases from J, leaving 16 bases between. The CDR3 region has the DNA TGCAGCGCCCCCGGAGGGGGGGGTGAAGCTTTCTTT. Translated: CSAPGGGGEAFF.

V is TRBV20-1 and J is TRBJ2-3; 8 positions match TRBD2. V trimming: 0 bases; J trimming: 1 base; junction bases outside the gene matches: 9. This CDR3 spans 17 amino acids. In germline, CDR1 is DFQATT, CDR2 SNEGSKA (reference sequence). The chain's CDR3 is CSARDPRGAGGTDTQYF. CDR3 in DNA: TGCAGTGCTAGAGATCCCCGAGGAGCGGGGGGCACAGATACGCAGTATTTT.